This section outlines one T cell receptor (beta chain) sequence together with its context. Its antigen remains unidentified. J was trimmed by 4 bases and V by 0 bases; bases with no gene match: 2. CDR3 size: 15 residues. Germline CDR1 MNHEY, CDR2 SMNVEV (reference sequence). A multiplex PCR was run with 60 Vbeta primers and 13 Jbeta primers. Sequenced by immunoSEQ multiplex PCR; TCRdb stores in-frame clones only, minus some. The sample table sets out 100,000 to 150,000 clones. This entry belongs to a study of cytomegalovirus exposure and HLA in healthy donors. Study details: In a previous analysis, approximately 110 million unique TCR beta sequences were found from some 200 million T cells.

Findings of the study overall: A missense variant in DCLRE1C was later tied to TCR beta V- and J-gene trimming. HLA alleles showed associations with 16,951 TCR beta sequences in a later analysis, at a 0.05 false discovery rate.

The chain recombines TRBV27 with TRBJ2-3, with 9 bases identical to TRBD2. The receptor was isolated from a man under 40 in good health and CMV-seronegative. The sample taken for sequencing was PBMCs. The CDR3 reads CASSLSIAGADTQYF. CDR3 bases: TGTGCCAGCAGTTTATCCATAGCGGGAGCAGATACGCAGTATTTT.